Below are 26 T cell receptor beta chains sequenced from a single sample in a study of T cells in Graves' hyperthyroidism and ophthalmopathy. Using RNA transcripts as the source, TCR beta CDR3 regions were amplified. The study used the HTBI primer set for a first-round RT-PCR of the TCR CDR3. TCRdb reprocessed the multiplex PCR reads via MiXCR and lists one record per CDR3 protein. The sample has about 700,000 distinct CDR3 sequences; 14% are singletons. Material: blood. The origin of the receptors is a woman aged 18-35 years with Graves' hyperthyroidism.

This clonotype was counted between two and nine times. The chain employs TRBV5-6 and TRBJ2-7; the D gene is possibly TRBD1 (6 bases). Germline CDR1 SGHDT, CDR2 YYEEEE. The CDR3 loop spans 13 amino acids. Trimming took off 3 bases at V and 5 bases at J, with 12 bases between the two ends. The CDR3 loop reads CASSSTGNHEQYF. The CDR3 nucleotides are TGTGCCAGCAGCTCTACAGGGAACCACGAGCAGTACTTC.

V gene TRBV5-8 combines with J gene TRBJ1-4, with D perhaps TRBD1 (6 bases). CDR1 is SGHTS, CDR2 YDEGEE, per germline. The CDR3 has 17 residues. Trimming shortened V by 5 bases and J by 0 bases, and 17 bases separated the two germline ends. CDR3 nucleotides: TGTGCCAGCAGTCTTATGCGGACAGTAACAACTAATGAAAAACTGTTTTTT. Amino acid sequence: CASSLMRTVTTNEKLFF.

Comments on this clonotype: A read error may explain this, as a much larger clone is one base away. J is TRBJ1-1 and V is TRBV12-3 or TRBV12-4; D uncertain. The CDR3 totals 13 residues. CDR3 protein: CASSSWERTEALF. The CDR3 nucleotides read TGTGCCAGCAGCTCTTGGGAGAGGACTGAAGCTCTCTTT.

Ten or more counts support this clonotype. The V call is TRBV15, the J call TRBJ2-1; TRBD2 agrees at 7 bases. This CDR3 comprises 14 residues. CDR1 is LNHNV, CDR2 YYDKDF, per germline (reference sequence). V was pared by 2 bases and J by 5 bases, with 3 bases of the junction left unmatched. The CDR3 region is CATSRLGLNNEQFF. The CDR3 nucleotides read TGTGCCACCAGCAGACTGGGACTAAACAATGAGCAGTTCTTC.

This clonotype has ten or more counts. V and J are TRBV13 and TRBJ2-5; 8 bases match TRBD1. This CDR3 comprises 14 residues. V shed 5 bases, J shed 4 bases, and the junction held 6 bases outside the gene matches. Germline CDR1 is PRHDT and CDR2 is FYEKMQ (reference sequence). DNA of the CDR3: TGTGCCAGCAGCCCAAGGACAGGGCGAGAGACCCAGTACTTC. This translates into CASSPRTGRETQYF.

This clonotype was observed a few times. The V and J genes are TRBV7-9 and TRBJ1-2; TRBD1 might be the D (5 bases). This CDR3 has 16 amino acids. Germline CDR1 SEHNR, CDR2 FQNEAQ (reference sequence). V lost 4 bases and J 2 bases, leaving 17 bases between the germline ends. This CDR3 is CASSSRQFPLNYGYTF. As DNA, the CDR3 is TGTGCCAGCAGCTCACGACAGTTCCCACTCAACTATGGCTACACCTTC.

This clonotype came up many times. The CDR3: CASSYGGRFGYTF. The CDR3 DNA follows: TGTGCCAGCAGTTATGGAGGACGGTTTGGCTACACCTTC. This chain joins TRBV6-5 and TRBJ1-2; no firm D call. Germline CDR1 and CDR2: MNHEY and SVGAGI. This CDR3 region has 13 residues. The ends were cut back, 3 bases at V and 7 bases at J, with 12 bases in the middle.

This clonotype was observed a handful of times. V is TRBV20-1 and J is TRBJ1-3; a possible D gene is TRBD1 (5 bases). Deletions cut 6 bases from V and 1 base from J, with 13 bases between. Germline CDR1 DFQATT, CDR2 SNEGSKA (reference sequence). CDR3 size: 14 residues. The CDR3 region has the DNA TGCAGTGCCAGCAAGGGGAATTCTGGAAACACCATATATTTT. Translation gives CSASKGNSGNTIYF.

This clonotype was seen more than once but under ten times. The chain uses TRBV6-1 and TRBJ2-1, with 13 positions matching TRBD2. The CDR3 is made up of 16 amino acids. Trimming cost V 6 bases and J 5 bases; bases outside gene matches: 7. The V gene's germline CDR1 is MNHNS and CDR2 SASEGT. The CDR3 bases are TGTGCCAGCAGGTCGCCGGGACTAGCGGGAAACAATGAGCAGTTCTTC. This codes for CASRSPGLAGNNEQFF.

The sample holds many counts of this clonotype. The CDR3 spells CASSGGLAGGFYNEQFF. Here the CDR3 DNA reads TGTGCCAGCAGCGGGGGACTAGCGGGAGGTTTCTACAATGAGCAGTTCTTC. J is TRBJ2-1 and V is TRBV7-9; 15 positions agree with TRBD2. There are 17 residues in the CDR3. V dropped 5 bases and J dropped 3; count of bases not matched to a gene: 5. Germline V CDR1 and CDR2: SEHNR, FQNEAQ (reference sequence).

This clonotype came up many times. The CDR3 here is CASSEGTVRYGYTF. DNA of the CDR3: TGTGCCAGCAGTGAAGGGACAGTGAGATATGGCTACACCTTC. This chain joins TRBV2 and TRBJ1-2, with D perhaps TRBD1 (6 bases). This CDR3 has 14 residues. V lost 1 base, J lost 5 bases, and 11 bases lay in between. Per the germline V gene, CDR1 is SNHLY and CDR2 is FYNNEI.

The V call is TRBV27, the J call TRBJ1-3; D unclear. The V gene lost 6 bases and the J gene lost 0 bases, with 9 bases spanning the gap. Germline V gives CDR1 MNHEY, CDR2 SMNVEV (reference sequence). This CDR3 region has 14 residues. The CDR3 DNA reads TGTGCCAGCAGCGGGTTCGACTCTGGAAACACCATATATTTT. It translates to CASSGFDSGNTIYF.

Ten or more counts support this clonotype. This sequence joins TRBV30 and TRBJ1-1; no clear D gene. This CDR3 comprises 10 residues. The germline V gene has CDR1 GTSNPN and CDR2 SVGIG (reference sequence). V was clipped by 6 bases and J by 4 bases, with 6 bases between them. CDR3 amino acids: CACGITEAFF. The DNA of the CDR3 is TGTGCCTGCGGAATCACTGAAGCTTTCTTT.

The V gene is TRBV13, the J gene TRBJ2-3; D call uncertain. Germline V lookup: CDR1 PRHDT, CDR2 FYEKMQ (reference sequence). Trimming shortened V by 5 bases and J by 6 bases, and 24 bases separated the two germline ends. This CDR3 is built from 17 residues. The CDR3 nucleotides are TGTGCCAGCAGCCCTCCGGGTGCCAGAGAAATCGGCGATACGCAGTATTTT. It yields the protein CASSPPGAREIGDTQYF.

This clonotype was found many times. The chain links TRBV24-1 to TRBJ2-1, with 7 bases identical to TRBD2. The CDR3 is 16 residues long. The germline V gene has CDR1 KGHDR and CDR2 SFDVKD. V was pared by 4 bases and J by 7 bases, with 12 bases of the junction left unmatched. The CDR3 sequence: CATSDEAGRGGNEQFF. The CDR3, as DNA: TGTGCCACCAGTGACGAAGCGGGGCGTGGAGGGAATGAGCAGTTCTTC.

The chain couples TRBV9 to TRBJ2-5; 11 nucleotides agree with TRBD1. V lost 4 bases to trimming and J lost 5 bases; unmatched junction nucleotides: 10. Germline CDR1 reads SGDLS; CDR2 reads YYNGEE. This CDR3 has 16 amino acids. CDR3 sequence (DNA): TGTGCCAGCAGCATATACGGGACAGGGGGAGGGGAGACCCAGTACTTC. As protein: CASSIYGTGGGETQYF.

As concerns this clonotype: Given a much more abundant clone one base away, this may be a read error. The chain links TRBV7-2 to TRBJ2-2; a weak D match, TRBD2 (5 bases). CDR3 length: 13 residues. Germline loops: CDR1 SGHTA, CDR2 FQGNSA. The DNA for the CDR3 is TGTGCCAGCAGCTGGAAGGGTTCCGGGGAGCTGCTTTTT. Protein sequence: CASSWKGSGELLF.

This clonotype showed up many times. This chain connects TRBV2 to TRBJ2-4; no definite D call. Trimming removed 3 bases at V and 4 bases at J, with 13 bases between. Germline-derived CDR1 and CDR2 are SNHLY and FYNNEI. The CDR3 extends over 15 amino acids. CDR3 amino acids: CASSEGYTPKNIQYF. The CDR3 coding sequence is TGTGCCAGCAGTGAGGGCTACACTCCTAAAAACATTCAGTACTTC.

The J gene is TRBJ2-1, the V gene TRBV11-2; the D gene is possibly TRBD2 (5 bases). The CDR3 covers 19 residues. Germline values: CDR1 SGHAT, CDR2 FQNNGV. V was trimmed by 1 base and J by 5 bases, leaving 24 bases between them. This CDR3 reads CASSLVPQNRASTHNEQFF. The CDR3 nucleotides are TGTGCCAGCAGCTTAGTACCCCAAAACCGGGCTAGCACCCACAATGAGCAGTTCTTC.

This clonotype appeared many times. The chain links TRBV25-1 to TRBJ2-5, with TRBD1 identical over 7 bases. V lost 4 bases, J lost 5 bases, and 10 bases stayed unmatched. Germline V gives CDR1 MGHDK, CDR2 SYGVNS. There are 15 residues in the CDR3. For the CDR3, the DNA is TGTGCCAGCAGTGGACCACAGGGGCTTGGGGAGACCCAGTACTTC. Residues: CASSGPQGLGETQYF.

This clonotype was detected only a few times. The rearrangement links TRBV18 to TRBJ2-7; 8 nucleotides agree with TRBD1. The CDR3 contains 13 residues. Germline V gene lookup returns CDR1 KGHSH and CDR2 LQKENI. With V trimmed by 6 bases and J by 5 bases, 6 bases remained unmatched. CDR3 sequence: CASSRTGIHEQYF. The CDR3 DNA reads as TGTGCCAGCTCCCGGACAGGGATCCACGAGCAGTACTTC.

This clonotype showed up many times. The chain carries TRBV24-1 and TRBJ2-2, with D perhaps assigned TRBD1 or TRBD2 (5 bases each). The germline V and J ends were trimmed by 7 bases and 3 bases, with 8 bases remaining between them. The germline CDR1 and CDR2 sequences are KGHDR and SFDVKD. The length of the CDR3 is 13 residues. The CDR3 nucleotides read TGTGCCACCAGGGGACCCTACACCGGGGAGCTGTTTTTT. Its protein product is CATRGPYTGELFF.

The chain employs TRBV5-1 and TRBJ2-2, with D hard to call. Deletions cut 0 bases from V and 5 bases from J, with 11 bases between. This CDR3 region has 15 residues. CDR1 is SGHRS, CDR2 YFSETQ, per germline. CDR3 loop: CASSLGPQGTGELFF. CDR3 nucleotide sequence: TGCGCCAGCAGCTTGGGTCCACAAGGAACCGGGGAGCTGTTTTTT.

A few counts support this clonotype. V is TRBV18 and J is TRBJ2-6; D uncertain. Looked up from germline, CDR1 is KGHSH and CDR2 is LQKENI. Trimming cost V 5 bases and J 3 bases, with 2 bases left between them. The CDR3 is 12 amino acids. The CDR3 spells CASSNGANVLTF. The CDR3 region has the DNA TGTGCCAGCTCAAATGGGGCCAACGTCCTGACTTTC.

The rearrangement joins TRBV5-1 to TRBJ1-3; D is perhaps TRBD1 (6 bases). The CDR3 length is 17 residues. Deletions cut 0 bases from V and 4 bases from J, with 17 bases between. Germline CDR1 is SGHRS and CDR2 is YFSETQ. The CDR3 spells CASSLAPRRGAGNTIYF. Here the CDR3 DNA reads TGCGCCAGCAGCTTGGCCCCCCGTCGGGGGGCGGGAAACACCATATATTTT.

This chain connects TRBV20-1 to TRBJ2-7; 7 bases agree with TRBD2. The CDR3 is 13 residues long. Germline values: CDR1 DFQATT, CDR2 SNEGSKA (reference sequence). V trimming: 2 bases; J trimming: 2 bases; junction bases outside the gene matches: 3. The CDR3 coding sequence is TGCAGTGCTAGAACGCTAGCGGCCTACGAGCAGTACTTC. Translation gives CSARTLAAYEQYF.